These T cell receptor beta chains were read from a single sample in a study of T-cell reconstitution after alpha-beta-depleted transplantation in children. TCRdb fed the PCR reads into MiXCR, producing one record per CDR3 protein. The table includes about 870,000 distinct CDR3 sequences, about 15% detected once. Material: PBMCs, mostly from graft donor cells, obtained 360 days after TCRalphabeta/CD19-depleted stem cell transplant. Source of these receptors: a male patient aged 10-17 years who had a stem cell transplant for acute lymphoblastic leukemia, so the T cells may come from the graft donor. CDR3s include the opening cysteine and the closing phenylalanine or tryptophan. Fields, in order: D gene, V gene, J gene, clone size, CDR3 DNA, CDR3 protein. The D gene is left open where the match is weak. Size values are once, few and many counts, or a class for expanded clones, and some rows have none.

d_call: TRBD2
v_call: TRBV12-3/TRBV12-4
j_call: TRBJ2-7
clone_size: many
cdr3_nt: TGCGCCAGCAGCTTGGGTAGCGGGAGGTACGAGCAGTACTTC
cdr3_aa: CASSLGSGRYEQYF

d_call: NA
v_call: TRBV5-1
j_call: TRBJ2-2
clone_size: few
cdr3_nt: TGCGCCAGCAGCTTGGTAGTGGTCCCCGGGGAGCTGTTTTTT
cdr3_aa: CASSLVVVPGELFF

d_call: NA
v_call: TRBV29-1
j_call: TRBJ1-2
clone_size: NA
cdr3_nt: TGCAGCGTTCGCGATGGGGTCCGGGGCTACACCTTC
cdr3_aa: CSVRDGVRGYTF

d_call: TRBD2
v_call: TRBV12-3/TRBV12-4
j_call: TRBJ2-2
clone_size: NA
cdr3_nt: TGTACCTGCAGTCTACTTGGACTAGCGGGAGGGGGCACCGGGGAGCTGTTTTTT
cdr3_aa: CTCSLLGLAGGGTGELFF

d_call: NA
v_call: TRBV14
j_call: TRBJ2-1
clone_size: few
cdr3_nt: TGTGCCAGCAGCACCCGGTGGGTAGGTTACAATGAGCAGTTCTTC
cdr3_aa: CASSTRWVGYNEQFF

d_call: NA
v_call: TRBV21-1
j_call: TRBJ2-7
clone_size: few
cdr3_nt: TGTGCCATCACTTCGGGACAGGAATTCTACGAGCAGTACTTC
cdr3_aa: CAITSGQEFYEQYF

d_call: NA
v_call: TRBV12-3/TRBV12-4
j_call: TRBJ1-2
clone_size: few
cdr3_nt: TGTGCCAGCAGTGTGGGGATTAACTATGGCTACACCTTC
cdr3_aa: CASSVGINYGYTF

d_call: NA
v_call: TRBV7-8
j_call: TRBJ2-1
clone_size: NA
cdr3_nt: TGTGCCAGCAGCTGGCACAGGGTTAGCGGAAACTACAATGAGCAGTTCTTC
cdr3_aa: CASSWHRVSGNYNEQFF

d_call: NA
v_call: TRBV29-1
j_call: TRBJ1-1
clone_size: NA
cdr3_nt: TGCAGCGTCCGGGAGAGAGGGATGAACACTGAAGCTTTCTTT
cdr3_aa: CSVRERGMNTEAFF

d_call: NA
v_call: TRBV29-1
j_call: TRBJ2-1
clone_size: NA
cdr3_nt: TGCAGCGTTGTTCGGAATGAGCAGTTCTTC
cdr3_aa: CSVVRNEQFF

d_call: NA
v_call: TRBV4-1
j_call: TRBJ2-3
clone_size: NA
cdr3_nt: TGCGCCAGCAGCCAAGATAGGCTAGATACGCAGTATTTT
cdr3_aa: CASSQDRLDTQYF

d_call: NA
v_call: TRBV10-3
j_call: TRBJ1-1
clone_size: many
cdr3_nt: TGTGCCATCAGTAATCTGGCGGGGCGGATGAACACTGAAGCTTTCTTT
cdr3_aa: CAISNLAGRMNTEAFF

d_call: NA
v_call: TRBV28
j_call: TRBJ2-5
clone_size: few
cdr3_nt: TGTGCCAGCAGCTACAAACCACGGGAGACCCAGTACTTC
cdr3_aa: CASSYKPRETQYF

d_call: NA
v_call: TRBV20-1
j_call: TRBJ2-5
clone_size: NA
cdr3_nt: TGCAGTGCCGACGTCCAAGAGACCCAGTACTTC
cdr3_aa: CSADVQETQYF

d_call: TRBD1
v_call: TRBV5-1
j_call: TRBJ2-5
clone_size: many
cdr3_nt: TGCGCCAGCAGCTGGCCGGGACAGCAAGAGACCCAGTACTTC
cdr3_aa: CASSWPGQQETQYF

d_call: NA
v_call: TRBV5-5
j_call: TRBJ1-1
clone_size: NA
cdr3_nt: TGTGCCAGCAGCTTGTTTCTTACGGGGTACACTGAAGCTTTCTTT
cdr3_aa: CASSLFLTGYTEAFF

d_call: TRBD2
v_call: TRBV7-9
j_call: TRBJ2-3
clone_size: NA
cdr3_nt: TGTGCCAGCAGCTTGGAGACTAGCAGACCCACAGATACGCAGTATTTT
cdr3_aa: CASSLETSRPTDTQYF

d_call: TRBD2
v_call: TRBV7-8
j_call: TRBJ2-7
clone_size: few
cdr3_nt: TGTGCCAGCAGCTTGGGACTAGATTCGTACTTC
cdr3_aa: CASSLGLDSYF

d_call: TRBD1
v_call: TRBV10-3
j_call: TRBJ2-7
clone_size: few
cdr3_nt: TGTGCCATCAGCCATCCTCAGACCCCGGGACAGGGGGCCCACGAGCAGTACTTC
cdr3_aa: CAISHPQTPGQGAHEQYF

d_call: NA
v_call: TRBV10-3
j_call: TRBJ2-5
clone_size: many
cdr3_nt: TGTGCCATCACTGGACTCCAAGAGACCCAGTACTTC
cdr3_aa: CAITGLQETQYF

d_call: TRBD2
v_call: TRBV6-4
j_call: TRBJ2-7
clone_size: few
cdr3_nt: TGTGCCAGCACCCCCACTAACCTGGGGGCGGGGGGACTAGCGGAGGACGAGCAGTACTTC
cdr3_aa: CASTPTNLGAGGLAEDEQYF

d_call: NA
v_call: TRBV12-3/TRBV12-4
j_call: TRBJ2-1
clone_size: few
cdr3_nt: TGTGCCAGCAGCCTACCCGGGACACAGCAGTTCTTC
cdr3_aa: CASSLPGTQQFF

d_call: NA
v_call: TRBV27
j_call: TRBJ2-3
clone_size: NA
cdr3_nt: TGTGCCAGCTGCAGGGTGGGTACAGATACGCAGTATTTT
cdr3_aa: CASCRVGTDTQYF

d_call: TRBD2
v_call: TRBV5-1
j_call: TRBJ2-1
clone_size: few
cdr3_nt: TGCGCCAGCAGCTTGGACGGGAGGTGGGAGGGCAAGGATGAGCAGTTCTTC
cdr3_aa: CASSLDGRWEGKDEQFF

d_call: NA
v_call: TRBV7-9
j_call: TRBJ2-5
clone_size: NA
cdr3_nt: TGTGCCAGCAGCCCCCCCGTAGGGCGAGAAGAGACCCAGTACTTC
cdr3_aa: CASSPPVGREETQYF

d_call: TRBD2
v_call: TRBV12-3/TRBV12-4
j_call: TRBJ2-2
clone_size: few
cdr3_nt: TGTGCCAGCAGTCTCGCCGGGACTAGAACTTCCGGGGAGCTGTTTTTT
cdr3_aa: CASSLAGTRTSGELFF

d_call: TRBD1
v_call: TRBV12-3/TRBV12-4
j_call: TRBJ1-5
clone_size: few
cdr3_nt: TGTGCCAGCGTTGGCCTTGGGGGACAGTTATATAGCAATCAGCCCCAGCATTTT
cdr3_aa: CASVGLGGQLYSNQPQHF

d_call: NA
v_call: TRBV18
j_call: TRBJ2-5
clone_size: NA
cdr3_nt: TGTGCCAGCTCACCGATTAGCGTCCAAGAGACCCAGTACTTC
cdr3_aa: CASSPISVQETQYF

d_call: NA
v_call: TRBV3-1
j_call: TRBJ2-3
clone_size: once
cdr3_nt: TGTGCCAGCAGACCGGCCTATAAGAACACAGATACGCAGTATTTT
cdr3_aa: CASRPAYKNTDTQYF

d_call: NA
v_call: TRBV7-3
j_call: TRBJ2-1
clone_size: few
cdr3_nt: TGTGCCAGCAGCCCTCGACTCCGGCCCGGGGAGCAGTTCTTC
cdr3_aa: CASSPRLRPGEQFF

d_call: NA
v_call: TRBV12-3/TRBV12-4
j_call: TRBJ1-4
clone_size: NA
cdr3_nt: TGTGCCAGCAGTTCACAGGGTATGAATGAAAAACTGTTTTTT
cdr3_aa: CASSSQGMNEKLFF

d_call: TRBD2
v_call: TRBV6-1
j_call: TRBJ2-2
clone_size: NA
cdr3_nt: TGTGCCAGCACTCTGGGACTAGCGGATAACACCGGGGAGCTGTTTTTT
cdr3_aa: CASTLGLADNTGELFF

d_call: NA
v_call: TRBV4-3
j_call: TRBJ2-7
clone_size: NA
cdr3_nt: TGCGCCAGCAGCTCCCATAGGGGCTACCCGCTGGTGGACGAGCAGTACTTC
cdr3_aa: CASSSHRGYPLVDEQYF

d_call: TRBD1
v_call: TRBV29-1
j_call: TRBJ2-3
clone_size: NA
cdr3_nt: TGCAGCGTTGAGGGACAGACGACAGATACGCAGTATTTT
cdr3_aa: CSVEGQTTDTQYF

d_call: TRBD1
v_call: TRBV20-1
j_call: TRBJ2-1
clone_size: NA
cdr3_nt: TGCAGTGCTAGGTTATCCGGGACAGGGGTCTACAATGAGCAGTTCTTC
cdr3_aa: CSARLSGTGVYNEQFF

d_call: TRBD2
v_call: TRBV5-1
j_call: TRBJ2-1
clone_size: few
cdr3_nt: TGCGCCAGCAGCTCGATAGCGGGGACCTCCCTCGACTACAATGAGCAGTTCTTC
cdr3_aa: CASSSIAGTSLDYNEQFF

d_call: TRBD2
v_call: TRBV12-3/TRBV12-4
j_call: TRBJ2-7
clone_size: many
cdr3_nt: TGTGCCAGCAGTCCAGGACTAGCGGGAGATAGGTCCTACGAGCAGTACTTC
cdr3_aa: CASSPGLAGDRSYEQYF

d_call: NA
v_call: TRBV15
j_call: TRBJ2-3
clone_size: few
cdr3_nt: TGTGCCACCAGCAGTCGAGGCGGAAGCACAGATACGCAGTATTTT
cdr3_aa: CATSSRGGSTDTQYF

d_call: TRBD2
v_call: TRBV9
j_call: TRBJ2-1
clone_size: few
cdr3_nt: TGTGCCAGCAGCGCCCGAAGCGGGAGCACCTACAATGAGCAGTTCTTC
cdr3_aa: CASSARSGSTYNEQFF

d_call: TRBD2
v_call: TRBV27
j_call: TRBJ2-6
clone_size: few
cdr3_nt: TGTGCCAGCAGTTTATCCCATATCCTGACTAGCGGGAGCTCTGGGGCCAACGTCCTGACTTTC
cdr3_aa: CASSLSHILTSGSSGANVLTF

d_call: TRBD2
v_call: TRBV5-8
j_call: TRBJ2-5
clone_size: NA
cdr3_nt: TGTGCCAGCAGCTTGGGTAGCGGGAGGGTCCAAGAGACCCAGTACTTC
cdr3_aa: CASSLGSGRVQETQYF

d_call: TRBD2
v_call: TRBV9
j_call: TRBJ2-3
clone_size: NA
cdr3_nt: TGTGCCAGCAGCTCATACTTCCCGGGAGGGCCGGGTACGCAGTATTTT
cdr3_aa: CASSSYFPGGPGTQYF

d_call: TRBD1
v_call: TRBV29-1
j_call: TRBJ2-7
clone_size: NA
cdr3_nt: TGCAGCGTTCAAACCGGGACAGGGTACTCCTACGAGCAGTACTTC
cdr3_aa: CSVQTGTGYSYEQYF

d_call: TRBD1
v_call: TRBV9
j_call: TRBJ1-5
clone_size: NA
cdr3_nt: TGTGCCAGCAGCGGAGGGACCGGGACAGGGAATCAGCCCCAGCATTTT
cdr3_aa: CASSGGTGTGNQPQHF

d_call: NA
v_call: TRBV4-1
j_call: TRBJ1-1
clone_size: NA
cdr3_nt: TGCGCCAGCAGCCAATGGGCCGGGTTAACTGAAGCTTTCTTT
cdr3_aa: CASSQWAGLTEAFF

d_call: NA
v_call: TRBV2
j_call: TRBJ2-5
clone_size: NA
cdr3_nt: TGTGCCAGCAGTGAACCAACAGCGCCCGGTGGGGAGACCCAGTACTTC
cdr3_aa: CASSEPTAPGGETQYF

d_call: NA
v_call: TRBV5-1
j_call: TRBJ1-1
clone_size: NA
cdr3_nt: TGCGCCAGCAGCTTTAACCTCCTACAGGGGAACACTGAAGCTTTCTTT
cdr3_aa: CASSFNLLQGNTEAFF

d_call: TRBD1
v_call: TRBV7-6
j_call: TRBJ1-1
clone_size: few
cdr3_nt: TGTGCCAGCAGCTCGCCGGGACAGGGGTATTGCACTGAAGCTTTCTTT
cdr3_aa: CASSSPGQGYCTEAFF

d_call: NA
v_call: TRBV5-8
j_call: TRBJ2-7
clone_size: many
cdr3_nt: TGTGCCAGCACTTCCGGACGAACGGCTTTGCGAGAGCAGTACTTC
cdr3_aa: CASTSGRTALREQYF

d_call: TRBD2
v_call: TRBV20-1
j_call: TRBJ2-7
clone_size: NA
cdr3_nt: TGCAGTGCACTATCGGGGGAGGGCCTCTACGAGCAGTACTTC
cdr3_aa: CSALSGEGLYEQYF

d_call: NA
v_call: TRBV12-3/TRBV12-4
j_call: TRBJ1-1
clone_size: few
cdr3_nt: TGTGCCAGCAATAAATGGGACACTGAAGCTTTCTTT
cdr3_aa: CASNKWDTEAFF

d_call: TRBD2
v_call: TRBV10-3
j_call: TRBJ2-1
clone_size: NA
cdr3_nt: TGTGCCATCAGTGAAACTAGCGCGACCAATGAGCAGTTCTTC
cdr3_aa: CAISETSATNEQFF

d_call: NA
v_call: TRBV15
j_call: TRBJ1-1
clone_size: NA
cdr3_nt: TGTGCCACCAGCAGGATGGGGGGTTGGACTGAAGCTTTCTTT
cdr3_aa: CATSRMGGWTEAFF

d_call: NA
v_call: TRBV12-3/TRBV12-4
j_call: TRBJ2-3
clone_size: few
cdr3_nt: TGTGCCAGCAGCACACACCCGGGACAAAGCACAGATACGCAGTATTTT
cdr3_aa: CASSTHPGQSTDTQYF

d_call: NA
v_call: TRBV27
j_call: TRBJ2-1
clone_size: NA
cdr3_nt: TGTGCCAGCAGTCACCGGGACTCCCGGTACAATGAGCAGTTCTTC
cdr3_aa: CASSHRDSRYNEQFF

d_call: NA
v_call: TRBV12-3/TRBV12-4
j_call: TRBJ1-1
clone_size: few
cdr3_nt: TGTGCCAGCAGTGTCCTCCCCGGGAACACTGAAGCTTTCTTT
cdr3_aa: CASSVLPGNTEAFF